These 10 T cell receptor beta chains originate from one sample sequenced in a study of post-analysis software for immune sequencing data. The study's findings and limits: Controls had lower frequencies than patients of a few TRBV segments, which included TRBV5-6, TRBV5-1 and TRBV20-1.

Prepared TCR beta cDNA libraries contained unique molecular identifiers. One entry per CDR3 protein results from TCRdb running MiXCR on the PCR reads. The data hold about 770,000 distinct CDR3 sequences, with 46% observed a single time. For these receptors, no antigen is known. Sequencing input: blood. The source of these receptors is a girl aged 10 to 17 with multiple sclerosis.

The chain employs TRBV5-1 and TRBJ2-1, with D perhaps TRBD1 or TRBD2 (6 bases each). V dropped 8 bases and J dropped 4 bases, with 13 bases sitting between them. Per the germline V gene, CDR1 is SGHRS and CDR2 is YFSETQ. The CDR3 spans 13 residues. The CDR3 bases are TGCGCCAGAGAGGGGGGAGGTTACAATGAGCAGTTCTTC. It translates to CAREGGGYNEQFF.

This clonotype turned up a few times. The chain links TRBV5-1 to TRBJ2-4; TRBD2 matches at 7 bases. Trimming cost V 6 bases and J 6 bases; bases outside gene matches: 3. CDR3 length equals 12 residues. CDR1 is SGHRS, CDR2 YFSETQ, per germline. CDR3 sequence reads: CASTGGGNIQYF. DNA of the CDR3: TGCGCCAGCACGGGAGGAGGAAACATTCAGTACTTC.

The V and J genes are TRBV29-1 and TRBJ1-1; maybe TRBD1 (6 bases). Germline lookup yields CDR1 SQVTM and CDR2 ANQGSEA. This CDR3 comprises 13 residues. V was shortened by 6 bases and J by 6 bases, with 17 bases between the two germline ends. Here the CDR3 reads CSVHLTGGSEAFF. The CDR3 DNA reads as TGCAGCGTCCACCTGACAGGCGGGTCTGAAGCTTTCTTT. The full variable domain, rest sourced from reference TRBV29-1 and TRBJ1-1, is SAVISQKPSRDICQRGTSLTIQCQVDSQVTMMFWYRQQPGQSLTLIATANQGSEATYESGFVIDKFPISRPNLTFSTLTVSNMSPEDSSIYLCSVHLTGGSEAFFGQGTRLTVV.

V gene TRBV20-1 combines with J gene TRBJ2-1; D ambiguous. V dropped 3 bases and J dropped 2 bases, with 14 bases sitting between them. The CDR3 is 15 residues long. Germline CDR1 reads DFQATT; CDR2 reads SNEGSKA (reference sequence). The CDR3 DNA is TGCAGTGCTAGTAAAGAGCTAGAAACCTACAATGAGCAGTTCTTC. Translation: CSASKELETYNEQFF.

This clonotype has only a few counts. CDR3 sequence (DNA): TGCAGTGCTAGGGGACTAGCGTTCAATGAGCAGTTCTTC. Translating it yields CSARGLAFNEQFF. This sequence joins TRBV20-1 and TRBJ2-1, with 10 bases identical to TRBD2. The CDR3 spans 13 residues. Germline trimming cut 3 bases from V and 6 bases from J; bases unmatched to any gene: 2. Per germline, CDR1 DFQATT and CDR2 SNEGSKA (reference sequence).

This chain uses TRBV6-5 with TRBJ2-1; D is uncertain. Between the trimmed V and J ends, which lost 2 bases and 4 bases, there was a span of 6 bases. The CDR3 covers 13 residues. Germline assignment: CDR1 MNHEY and CDR2 SVGAGI. Written as DNA, the CDR3 is TGTGCCAGCAGTTACCGACTGTACAATGAGCAGTTCTTC. Translated: CASSYRLYNEQFF.

V and J are TRBV20-1 and TRBJ2-1; 12 bases are a match to TRBD2. The CDR3 loop spans 16 amino acids. Per germline, CDR1 DFQATT and CDR2 SNEGSKA (reference sequence). With V trimmed by 0 bases and J by 5 bases, 5 bases remained unmatched. The CDR3 loop is CSARDDTSGRNNEQFF. The CDR3 DNA reads TGCAGTGCTAGAGATGATACTAGCGGGAGGAACAATGAGCAGTTCTTC.

This chain joins TRBV19 and TRBJ1-5; 9 bases are shared with TRBD1. In germline, CDR1 is LNHDA, CDR2 SQIVND (reference sequence). CDR3 length equals 15 residues. V was clipped by 8 bases and J by 5 bases; unmatched bases: 10. Here the CDR3 reads CASSRGQGSYQPQHF. The CDR3 DNA reads as TGTGCCAGTTCACGGGGACAGGGAAGTTATCAGCCCCAGCATTTT. Using reference TRBV19 and TRBJ1-5 for the parts outside the CDR3, the full variable domain is DGGITQSPKYLFRKEGQNVTLSCEQNLNHDAMYWYRQDPGQGLRLIYYSQIVNDFQKGDIAEGYSVSREKKESFPLTVTSAQKNPTAFYLCASSRGQGSYQPQHFGDGTRLSIL.

J is TRBJ2-5 and V is TRBV7-2; 12 bases match TRBD2. CDR3 length: 16 amino acids. Germline V gene lookup returns CDR1 SGHTA and CDR2 FQGNSA. V lost 1 base and J lost 11; bases outside the gene matches: 11. The CDR3 coding sequence is TGTGCCAGCAGCTTAGTGACTAGCGGGAGTTCGTGGGAGCAGTACTTC. Translated, it gives CASSLVTSGSSWEQYF.

CDR3 bases: TGCAGTGCTGAGGGACAGGGGAACACTGAAGCTTTCTTT. Residues: CSAEGQGNTEAFF. This chain joins TRBV20-1 and TRBJ1-1, with 9 bases that match TRBD1. V lost 5 bases and J lost 1; bases outside the gene matches: 2. Germline CDR1 reads DFQATT; CDR2 reads SNEGSKA (reference sequence). This CDR3 is 13 amino acids long.